Listed below are T cell receptor beta chains from one sample, sequenced in a study of blood T cell repertoires in COVID-19. Profiling relied on immunoSEQ multiplex PCR, and the TCRdb table lists in-frame clones only, not all of them. The sample records about 170,000 clones, about 80% being singletons. Material for sequencing was peripheral blood. Receptor source: a man between 60 and 75 years old with acute or convalescent COVID-19. The CDR3 runs from the conserved cysteine through the conserved F or W. Each record gives: clone size, V gene, D gene, J gene, CDR3 DNA, CDR3 protein. The D gene is left open where the match is weak. Clone size appears in some rows only: once, few, many, or a class for an expanded clone.

.,TRBV7-2,.,TRBJ1-5,TGTGCCAGCAGCCCGACAGTGGCGGATCAGCCCCAGCATTTT,CASSPTVADQPQHF
.,TRBV6-1,.,TRBJ2-7,TGTGCCAGCAGTGAAGGCTGGGGCGAGGCGTACGAGCAGTACTTC,CASSEGWGEAYEQYF
.,TRBV9,.,TRBJ1-1,TGTGCCAGCAGCGTAGTTCGGGGAAACACTGAAGCTTTCTTT,CASSVVRGNTEAFF
.,TRBV5-6,.,TRBJ1-2,TGTGCCAGCAGCTTGAACCCAGGGGTCAGTGGCTACACCTTC,CASSLNPGVSGYTF
.,TRBV5-8,TRBD1,TRBJ2-5,TGTGCCAGCAGCCCACGGGACAGGGGGGGAGAGACCCAGTACTTC,CASSPRDRGGETQYF
.,TRBV4-1,.,TRBJ1-3,TGCGCCAGCAGCCAAGATCCAACAGGGAGTGGAAACACCATATATTTT,CASSQDPTGSGNTIYF
.,TRBV7-3,TRBD1,TRBJ2-7,TGTGCCAGCAGCTTAGATCCGACAGGGAGCTCCTACGAGCAGTACTTC,CASSLDPTGSSYEQYF
.,TRBV5-1,TRBD1,TRBJ1-1,TGCGCCAGCAGCTTGACAGGGGCGCTCACTGAAGCTTTCTTT,CASSLTGALTEAFF
once,TRBV2,.,TRBJ1-1,TGTGCCAGCAGTGAAGCTATTGGGGGCACCTTGAACACTGAAGCTTTCTTT,CASSEAIGGTLNTEAFF
few,TRBV30,.,TRBJ2-7,TGTGCCTGGGCGAGAGGTGAGAACTACGAGCAGTACTTC,CAWARGENYEQYF
.,TRBV4-1,.,TRBJ2-5,TGCGCCAGCAGCCTCGGAGAAGAGACCCAGTACTTC,CASSLGEETQYF
.,TRBV7-3,.,TRBJ2-1,TGTGCCAGCAGCTCATCGGGGAACTATGAGCAGTTCTTC,CASSSSGNYEQFF